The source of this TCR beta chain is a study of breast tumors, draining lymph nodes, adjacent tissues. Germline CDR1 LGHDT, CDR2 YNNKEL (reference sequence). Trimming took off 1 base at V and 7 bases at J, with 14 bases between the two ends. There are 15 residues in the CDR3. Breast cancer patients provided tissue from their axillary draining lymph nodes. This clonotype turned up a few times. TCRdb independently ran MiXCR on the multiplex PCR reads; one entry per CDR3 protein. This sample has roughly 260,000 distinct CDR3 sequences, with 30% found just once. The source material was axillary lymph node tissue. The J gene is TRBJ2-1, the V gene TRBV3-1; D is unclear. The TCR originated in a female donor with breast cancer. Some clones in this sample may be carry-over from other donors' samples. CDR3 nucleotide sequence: TGTGCCAGCAGCCAAGGTAGCCAACTCGGGAATGAGCAGTTCTTC. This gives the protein CASSQGSQLGNEQFF.